The clone carrying this T cell receptor beta chain was counted once. The data were obtained in a study of vaccination and CD4 T cells after COVID-19. Background on the study: Sampling that followed vaccination took place a median around 70 days after dose two, within a range of 14 to 241.

TCRdb re-derived calls from the PCR reads in MiXCR, one entry per CDR3 protein. Of some 15,000 distinct CDR3 sequences listed, approximately 71% are singletons. The germline V gene has CDR1 MNHEY and CDR2 SVGEGT. The CDR3 has 13 amino acids. V trimming: 7 bases; J trimming: 4 bases; junction bases outside the gene matches: 6. Sequenced here: CD4+ T cells from blood, sampled after SARS-CoV-2 vaccination. The clonotype was recovered from a human donor who had recovered from COVID-19. The chain carries TRBV6-2 or TRBV6-3 and TRBJ1-1, with 7 bases aligning to TRBD1. CDR3 region: CASKWAGGTEAFF. In DNA form, the CDR3 reads TGTGCCAGCAAGTGGGCAGGGGGCACTGAAGCTTTCTTT.